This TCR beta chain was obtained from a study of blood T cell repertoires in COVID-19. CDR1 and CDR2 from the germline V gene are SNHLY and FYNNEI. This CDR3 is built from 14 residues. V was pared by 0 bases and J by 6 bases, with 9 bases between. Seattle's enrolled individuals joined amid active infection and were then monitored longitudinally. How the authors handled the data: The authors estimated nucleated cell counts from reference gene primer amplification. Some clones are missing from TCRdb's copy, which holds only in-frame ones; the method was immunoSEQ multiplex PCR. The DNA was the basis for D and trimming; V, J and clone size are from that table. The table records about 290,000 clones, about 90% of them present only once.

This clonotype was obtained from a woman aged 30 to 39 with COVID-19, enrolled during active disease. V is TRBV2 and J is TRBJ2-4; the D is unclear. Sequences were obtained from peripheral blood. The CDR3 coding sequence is TGTGCCAGCAGTGAAGCGGGCAGATTAAACATTCAGTACTTC. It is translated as CASSEAGRLNIQYF.